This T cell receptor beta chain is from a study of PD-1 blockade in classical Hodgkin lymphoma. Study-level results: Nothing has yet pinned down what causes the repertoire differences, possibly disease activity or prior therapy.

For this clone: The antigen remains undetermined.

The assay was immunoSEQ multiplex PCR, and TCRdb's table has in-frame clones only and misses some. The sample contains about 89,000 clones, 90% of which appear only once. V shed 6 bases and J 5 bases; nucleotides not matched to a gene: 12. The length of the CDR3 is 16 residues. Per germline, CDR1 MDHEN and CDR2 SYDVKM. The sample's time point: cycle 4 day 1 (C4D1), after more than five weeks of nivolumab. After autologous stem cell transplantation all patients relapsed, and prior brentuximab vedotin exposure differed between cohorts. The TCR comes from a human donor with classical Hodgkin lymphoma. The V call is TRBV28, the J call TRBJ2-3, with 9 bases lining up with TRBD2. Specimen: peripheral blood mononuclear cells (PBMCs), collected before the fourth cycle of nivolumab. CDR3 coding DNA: TGTGCCAGCAGCCCCACGAGGGCGGGGGGGATAGATACGCAGTATTTT. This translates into CASSPTRAGGIDTQYF.